This T cell receptor beta chain was captured in a study of shared clonotypes between healthy human individuals (dated by TCRdb to the early 2020s). About the study as a whole: A few men and a couple of women, aged 18 to 49 years, made up the cohort. Per donor, three plates each were used for CD4 naive and CD4 memory, two for CD8 naive, and one for CD8 memory. The study deeply sequenced blood TCR repertoires of about five healthy adults to estimate repertoire size and the extent of clonotype sharing between individuals. Libraries were prepared and TCR repertoires were sequenced by different laboratories using diverse techniques, in order to increase sequencing depth and limit assay-specific biases. Leukapheresis yielded between about 0.94 and 9.5 billion PBMCs per donor.

This clone was seen only once. Its binding antigen is unknown. The input lacks base qualities; no much larger clone sits a single base away. Using the deep immunoSEQ assay, TCR CDR3 regions were amplified from genomic DNA by multiplex PCR. For each cell subset, the extracted genomic DNA was distributed evenly across all wells of several immunoSEQ 96-well plates, and each plate served as one replicate. Each replicate PCR for sorted subsets received around 200 ng genomic DNA, equal to about 30,000 T cell genomes. The purified libraries were quantified using a Qubit 3.0 fluorometer, sized with a Bioanalyzer 2100, and then quantified again using the KAPA Library Quantification kit. Each immunoSEQ 96-well plate was sequenced on its own single-read 150-cycle Illumina NextSeq 550 flow cell. The authors' analysis ran thus. Because the immunoSEQ output included only junctional sequences and no quality scores, the filtering could not be the same as the filtering used for full-length reads. Sequences were annotated with PyIR, a Python wrapper for IgBLAST v1.9, using IMGT germline references to assign V/J genes and CDR3. Reads with weak V/J assignments (E-value above 1e-6), missing CDR3, stop codons, out-of-frame junctions, or ambiguous translated residues were removed. V3J clonotypes were defined as sequences sharing an identical inferred V gene, J gene, and CDR3 amino acid sequence. The percentage overlap between two repertoires was calculated by dividing the number of shared unique clonotypes by the size of the smaller repertoire. Richness of each repertoire was evaluated using RTK rarefaction, the Chao1 estimator, and Recon v2.1 estimates of unobserved clonotypes. OLGA was used to compute generation probabilities for all TCRbeta clonotypes that the gDNA method yielded from a handful of donors. TCRdb took over this immuneACCESS table, retaining in-frame rearrangements with V and J assigned. Such tables are incomplete; in checked studies, under half of the missing clones stem from an unresolved V gene, and the remainder is unexplained. Clone size and V and J calls were adopted from that table, with D and trimming inferred from the DNA. Recorded for this sample are about 2 million clones; about 95% of them occurred a single time. Around 1% of the sample is in the top ten clones.

The germline V gene (reference sequence) sets CDR1 to GTSNPN and CDR2 to SVGIG. The CDR3 goes from the cysteine to the phenylalanine over 14 residues. Of all the DNA, just the CDR3 is kept, 42 bases in frame from base 1. For this chain, trimming is 4 bases at the V end and 5 bases at the J end, and the number of junction bases without a gene match is 8. Broader findings and caveats from the paper: Naive subsets generally had larger estimated clonotype richness than memory subsets. Even with the large sequencing depth, rarefaction of the sorted-subset datasets indicated that sequencing was incomplete. Sampling was restricted to blood, and TCR repertoires in tissues likely differ from the TCR repertoires found in blood. Pairwise subsampling indicated that sequencing depth was expected to affect the degree of clonotype sharing among donors. Compared with non-shared clonotypes, clonotypes shared by all four sorted-subset donors had higher generation probabilities. Approximately 5% of naive CD4, more than 3% of naive CD8, about 2.4% of memory CD4, and about 0.4% of memory CD8 clonotypes were shared across a few donors. The small number of donors limited the genetic and exposure-history diversity represented.

For the CD8 naive samples, CD45RO-negative cells were positively selected for CCR7, yielding a CD45RA+CCR7+ population from which TemRA cells were excluded. The donors were healthy, HIV-negative adults who had no recently reported acute infections or vaccinations. Only Caucasian adults living in Nashville, Tennessee, USA were represented among the donors. After blood collection by leukapheresis, PBMCs were isolated using Ficoll-Histopaque density gradient centrifugation and then cryopreserved in the vapor phase of liquid nitrogen. Analytical flow cytometry was used to check the purity and quantity of each magnetically sorted T cell population. Genomic DNA was isolated from every sorted fraction and measured by UV absorbance on a Nanodrop 2000c.

The receptor's source is a man younger than 35 in good health. The sequenced sample consisted of naive CD8+ T cells sorted from blood. The intended sense of this specimen's cell subset or site label: CD45RA+CCR7+. Recombination joined TRBV30 with TRBJ2-1; the central 7 bases match TRBD2. Here is the DNA: TGTGCCTGGAAAAATAGCGGGTGGGACAATGAGCAGTTCTTC. Its protein product is CAWKNSGWDNEQFF.